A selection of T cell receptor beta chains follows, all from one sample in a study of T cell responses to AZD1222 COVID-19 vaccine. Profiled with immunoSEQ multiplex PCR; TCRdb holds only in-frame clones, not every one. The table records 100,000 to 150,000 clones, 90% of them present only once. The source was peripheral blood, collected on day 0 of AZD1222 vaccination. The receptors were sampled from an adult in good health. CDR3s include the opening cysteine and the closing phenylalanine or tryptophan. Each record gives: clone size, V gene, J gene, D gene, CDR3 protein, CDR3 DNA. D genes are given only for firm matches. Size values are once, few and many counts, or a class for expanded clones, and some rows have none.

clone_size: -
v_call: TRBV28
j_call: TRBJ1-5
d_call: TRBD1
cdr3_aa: CASSRWDRLNQPQHF
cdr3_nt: TGTGCCAGCAGCCGATGGGACAGACTCAATCAGCCCCAGCATTTT

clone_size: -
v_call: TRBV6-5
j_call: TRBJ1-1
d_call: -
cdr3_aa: CASKSGTLNTEAFF
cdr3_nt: TGTGCCAGCAAGAGTGGGACACTGAACACTGAAGCTTTCTTT

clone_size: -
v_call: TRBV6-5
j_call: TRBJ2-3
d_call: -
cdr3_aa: CASKAGGPTWDTQYF
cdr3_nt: TGTGCCAGCAAGGCCGGGGGCCCCACTTGGGATACGCAGTATTTT

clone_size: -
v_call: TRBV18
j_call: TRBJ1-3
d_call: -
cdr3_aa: CASSPGVLSGNTIYF
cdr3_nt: TGTGCCAGCTCACCCGGGGTTCTCTCTGGAAACACCATATATTTT

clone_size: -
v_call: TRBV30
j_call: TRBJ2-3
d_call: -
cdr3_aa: CAWTPGGGRTDTQYF
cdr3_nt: TGTGCCTGGACCCCAGGGGGGGGACGCACAGATACGCAGTATTTT

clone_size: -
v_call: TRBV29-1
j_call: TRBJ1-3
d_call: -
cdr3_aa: CSVGGSSGNTIYF
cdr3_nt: TGCAGCGTTGGTGGTAGCTCTGGAAACACCATATATTTT

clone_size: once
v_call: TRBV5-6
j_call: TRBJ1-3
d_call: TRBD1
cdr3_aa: CASSITGGQGINTIYF
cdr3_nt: TGTGCCAGCAGCATTACTGGGGGACAGGGGATCAACACCATATATTTT

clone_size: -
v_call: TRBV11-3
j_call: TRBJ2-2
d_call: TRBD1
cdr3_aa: CASSLAGWGQANTGELFF
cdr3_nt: TGTGCCAGCAGCTTAGCGGGTTGGGGACAGGCGAACACCGGGGAGCTGTTTTTT

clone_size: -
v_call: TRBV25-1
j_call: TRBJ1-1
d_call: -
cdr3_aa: CASSITPGRTEAFF
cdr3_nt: TGTGCCAGCAGCATTACCCCGGGGCGGACTGAAGCTTTCTTT

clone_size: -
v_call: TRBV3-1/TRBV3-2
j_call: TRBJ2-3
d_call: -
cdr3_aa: CASSQELGEMTDTQYF
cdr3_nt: TGTGCCAGCAGCCAAGAACTCGGGGAGATGACAGATACGCAGTATTTT

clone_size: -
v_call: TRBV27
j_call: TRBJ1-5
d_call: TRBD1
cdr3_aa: CASSLQGGEPNQPQHF
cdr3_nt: TGTGCCAGCAGTTTACAGGGGGGGGAACCCAATCAGCCCCAGCATTTT

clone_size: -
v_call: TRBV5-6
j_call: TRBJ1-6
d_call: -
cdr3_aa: CASSSSQPTLYSPLHF
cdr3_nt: TGTGCCAGCAGCTCCTCCCAGCCAACTTTATATTCACCCCTCCACTTT

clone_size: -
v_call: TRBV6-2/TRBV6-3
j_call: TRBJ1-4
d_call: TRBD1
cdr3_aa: CASSPQGSEKLFF
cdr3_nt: TGTGCCAGCAGTCCACAGGGGAGTGAAAAACTGTTTTTT

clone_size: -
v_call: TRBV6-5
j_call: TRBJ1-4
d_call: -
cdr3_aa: CASSLQDGRGEKLFF
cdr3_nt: TGTGCCAGCAGTCTACAGGATGGAAGGGGAGAAAAACTGTTTTTT

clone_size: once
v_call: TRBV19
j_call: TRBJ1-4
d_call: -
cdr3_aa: CASPELNEKLFF
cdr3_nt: TGTGCCAGCCCGGAGCTTAATGAAAAACTGTTTTTT

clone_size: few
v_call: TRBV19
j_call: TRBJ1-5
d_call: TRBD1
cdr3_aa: CASSLQGFGSNQPQHF
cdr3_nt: TGTGCCAGTAGTTTACAGGGGTTCGGGAGCAATCAGCCCCAGCATTTT

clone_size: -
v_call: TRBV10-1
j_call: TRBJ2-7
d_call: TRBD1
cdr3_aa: CATSPRQGSYEQYF
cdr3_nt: TGCGCCACCTCACCTCGACAGGGCTCCTACGAGCAGTACTTC

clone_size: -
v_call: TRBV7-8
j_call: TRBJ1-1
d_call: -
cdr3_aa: CASSPRQQSTHTEAFF
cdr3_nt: TGTGCCAGCAGCCCACGACAACAGAGTACCCACACTGAAGCTTTCTTT

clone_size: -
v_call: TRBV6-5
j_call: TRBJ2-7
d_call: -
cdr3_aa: CASSYSGAGYSQYF
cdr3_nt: TGTGCCAGCAGTTACTCAGGGGCAGGCTACTCGCAGTACTTC

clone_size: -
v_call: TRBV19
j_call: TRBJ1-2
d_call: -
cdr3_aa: CASSVDRYYGYTF
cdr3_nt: TGTGCCAGTAGTGTCGACAGATACTATGGCTACACCTTC